This TCR beta chain came from a study of early T cells in non-severe SARS-CoV-2 infection. The length of the CDR3 is 14 residues. V dropped 6 bases and J dropped 6; count of bases not matched to a gene: 8. Germline CDR1 reads SNHLY; CDR2 reads FYNNEI. This clonotype has more than one count but fewer than ten. MiXCR, run by TCRdb on the 5' RACE reads, gives a single entry per CDR3 protein. The sample contains under 65,000 distinct CDR3 sequences, about 12% of which appear only once. The material sequenced was whole blood. This clonotype originated in an adult who was a healthcare worker with PCR-confirmed SARS-CoV-2 infection or an uninfected control (not recorded which). This chain uses TRBV2 with TRBJ1-2; 9 bases fit TRBD1. CDR3 bases: TGTGCCAGCAGCGGGGACAGGGCGCTCGATGGCTACACCTTC. It codes for CASSGDRALDGYTF.